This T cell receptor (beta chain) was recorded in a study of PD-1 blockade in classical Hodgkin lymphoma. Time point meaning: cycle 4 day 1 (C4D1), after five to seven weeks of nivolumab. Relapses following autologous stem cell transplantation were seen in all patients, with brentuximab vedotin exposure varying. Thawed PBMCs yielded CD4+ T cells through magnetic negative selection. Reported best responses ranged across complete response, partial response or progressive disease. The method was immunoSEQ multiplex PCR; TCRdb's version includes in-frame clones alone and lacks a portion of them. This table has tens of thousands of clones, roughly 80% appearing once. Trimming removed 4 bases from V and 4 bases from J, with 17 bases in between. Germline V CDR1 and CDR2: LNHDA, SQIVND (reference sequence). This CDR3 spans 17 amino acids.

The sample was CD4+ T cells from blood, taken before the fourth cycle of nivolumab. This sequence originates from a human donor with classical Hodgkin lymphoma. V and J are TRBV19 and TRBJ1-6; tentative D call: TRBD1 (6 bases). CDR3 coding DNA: TGTGCCAGTAGTACTCGACGTGGCGGGACATATAATTCACCCCTCCACTTT. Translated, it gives CASSTRRGGTYNSPLHF.